This T cell receptor beta chain came from a study of response to subunit inactivated influenza vaccine. Study-wide results and limits: The authors put forward the suggestion that each seasonal influenza vaccination may bring in only a limited number of new T cells.

Germline-derived CDR1 and CDR2 are SGHVS and FNYEAQ. The V gene lost 5 bases and the J gene lost 5 bases, with 16 bases spanning the gap. The CDR3 contains 14 residues. TCRdb called the RT-PCR reads again in MiXCR, with one record for every CDR3 protein. The sample carries more than 400,000 distinct CDR3 sequences, about 10% recorded once. The table lists this clonotype with a few counts. Its target is unknown. Sequencing used PBMCs from blood, obtained more than 35 days after vaccination. The chain has TRBV7-6 and TRBJ2-7, with D uncertain. The TCR originated in a man aged 50 to 60 who received an inactivated influenza vaccine. CDR3 DNA sequence: TGTGCCAGCAGCCCCAAGGGCAGGTTCGACGAGCAGTACTTC. This sequence encodes CASSPKGRFDEQYF.